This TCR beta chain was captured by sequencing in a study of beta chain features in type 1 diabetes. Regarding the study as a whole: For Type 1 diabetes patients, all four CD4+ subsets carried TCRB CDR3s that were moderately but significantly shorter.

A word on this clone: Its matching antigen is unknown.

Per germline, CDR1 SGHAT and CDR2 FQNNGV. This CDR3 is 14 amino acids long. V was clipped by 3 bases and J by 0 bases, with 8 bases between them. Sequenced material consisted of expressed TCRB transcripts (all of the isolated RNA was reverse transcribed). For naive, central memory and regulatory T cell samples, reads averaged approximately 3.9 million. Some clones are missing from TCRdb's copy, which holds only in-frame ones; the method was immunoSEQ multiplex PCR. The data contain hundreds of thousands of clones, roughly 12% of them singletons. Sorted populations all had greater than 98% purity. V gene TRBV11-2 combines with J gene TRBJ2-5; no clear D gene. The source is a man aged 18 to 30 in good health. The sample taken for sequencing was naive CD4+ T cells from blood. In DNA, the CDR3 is TGTGCCAGCAGCTTCAGGTGGGACCAAGAGACCCAGTACTTC. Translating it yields CASSFRWDQETQYF.